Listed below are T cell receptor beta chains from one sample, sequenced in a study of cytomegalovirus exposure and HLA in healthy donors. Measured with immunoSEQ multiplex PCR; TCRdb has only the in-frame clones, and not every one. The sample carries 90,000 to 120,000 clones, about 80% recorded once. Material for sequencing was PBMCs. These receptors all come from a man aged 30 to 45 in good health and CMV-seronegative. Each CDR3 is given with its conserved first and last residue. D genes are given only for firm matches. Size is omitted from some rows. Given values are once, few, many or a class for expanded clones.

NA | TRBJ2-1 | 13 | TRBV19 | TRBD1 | CASSNGQGEQQFF | TGTGCCAGTAGTAACGGACAGGGTGAGCAGCAGTTCTTC
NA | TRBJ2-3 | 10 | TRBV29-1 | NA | CSVAADTQYF | TGCAGCGTTGCTGCAGATACGCAGTATTTT
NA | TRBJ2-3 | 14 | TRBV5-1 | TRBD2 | CASSLAGPTDTQYF | TGCGCCAGCAGCTTAGCGGGACCCACAGATACGCAGTATTTT
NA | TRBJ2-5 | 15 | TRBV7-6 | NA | CASSLANIYQETQYF | TGTGCCAGCAGCTTAGCTAACATCTACCAAGAGACCCAGTACTTC
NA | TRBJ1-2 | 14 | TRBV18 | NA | CASSPGDSKYGYTF | TGTGCCAGCTCGCCGGGGGATTCTAAATATGGCTACACCTTC
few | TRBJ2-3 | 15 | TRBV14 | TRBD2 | CASSKLAASTDTQYF | TGTGCCAGCAGCAAACTAGCGGCTAGCACAGATACGCAGTATTTT
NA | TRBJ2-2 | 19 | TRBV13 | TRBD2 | CASSLGPPASGGYTGELFF | TGTGCCAGCAGCTTAGGTCCCCCAGCTAGCGGGGGGTACACCGGGGAGCTGTTTTTT
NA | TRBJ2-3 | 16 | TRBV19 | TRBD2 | CASRDRAGSSTDTQYF | TGTGCCAGTAGGGACCGAGCGGGAAGTAGCACAGATACGCAGTATTTT
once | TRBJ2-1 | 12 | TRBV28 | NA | CASDMGGDEQFF | TGTGCCAGCGACATGGGGGGAGATGAGCAGTTCTTC
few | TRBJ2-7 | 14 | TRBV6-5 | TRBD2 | CASSPTSGLYEQYF | TGTGCCAGCAGTCCAACTAGCGGACTCTACGAGCAGTACTTC
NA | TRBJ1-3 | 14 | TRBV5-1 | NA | CASSLTGPGNTIYF | TGCGCCAGCAGCTTGACAGGGCCTGGAAACACCATATATTTT
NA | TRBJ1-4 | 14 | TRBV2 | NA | CASSKGSSREKLFF | TGTGCCAGCAGTAAAGGTTCGTCGCGTGAAAAACTGTTTTTT
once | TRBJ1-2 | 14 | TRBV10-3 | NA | CAISESQPGGGYTF | TGTGCCATCAGTGAGTCCCAGCCGGGGGGTGGCTACACCTTC
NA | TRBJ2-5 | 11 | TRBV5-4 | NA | CASSQKETQYF | TGTGCCAGCAGCCAAAAAGAGACCCAGTACTTC
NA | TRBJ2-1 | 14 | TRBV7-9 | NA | CASSPRQARNEQFF | TGTGCCAGCAGCCCCCGACAGGCTCGAAATGAGCAGTTCTTC
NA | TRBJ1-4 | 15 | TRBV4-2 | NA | CASSQGQDRGEKLFF | TGTGCCAGCAGCCAAGGCCAGGACAGAGGTGAAAAACTGTTTTTT
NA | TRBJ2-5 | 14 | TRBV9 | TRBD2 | CASSVDSGGETQYF | TGTGCCAGCAGCGTAGATAGCGGGGGAGAGACCCAGTACTTC
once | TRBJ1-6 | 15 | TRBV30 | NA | CAWSEGGSYNSPLHF | TGTGCCTGGAGTGAAGGGGGCTCCTATAATTCACCCCTCCACTTT
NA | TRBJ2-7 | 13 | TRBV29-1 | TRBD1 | CSAGQGSSYEQYF | TGCAGCGCCGGACAGGGAAGTTCCTACGAGCAGTACTTC
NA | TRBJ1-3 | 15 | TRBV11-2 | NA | CASSLVRGSGNTIYF | TGTGCCAGCAGCTTAGTACGGGGGTCAGGAAACACCATATATTTT
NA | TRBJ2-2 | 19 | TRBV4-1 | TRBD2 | CASSQAGRTSGPRTGELFF | TGCGCCAGCAGCCAAGCAGGCAGGACTAGCGGTCCAAGGACCGGGGAGCTGTTTTTT
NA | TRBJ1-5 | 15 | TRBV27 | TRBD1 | CASRPQGAVNQPQHF | TGTGCCAGCAGACCGCAGGGGGCGGTCAATCAGCCCCAGCATTTT
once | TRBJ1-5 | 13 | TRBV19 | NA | CASRAGGGQPQHF | TGTGCCAGCCGCGCCGGAGGTGGACAGCCCCAGCATTTT
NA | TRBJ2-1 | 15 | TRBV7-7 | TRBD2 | CASSLGVAGDNEQFF | TGTGCCAGCAGCTTAGGGGTAGCGGGAGACAATGAGCAGTTCTTC
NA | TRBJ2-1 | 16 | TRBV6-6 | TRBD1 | CASSTPHRGSYNEQFF | TGTGCCAGCAGTACCCCCCACAGGGGCTCCTACAATGAGCAGTTCTTC
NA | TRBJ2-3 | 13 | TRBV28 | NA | CASCGLRADTQYF | TGTGCCAGCTGCGGGTTAAGGGCAGATACGCAGTATTTT
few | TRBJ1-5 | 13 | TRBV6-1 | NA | CASNAASSQPQHF | TGTGCCAGCAATGCCGCTTCCAGTCAGCCCCAGCATTTT
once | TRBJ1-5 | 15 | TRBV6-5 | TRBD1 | CASSYSGQGNQPQHF | TGTGCCAGCAGTTATTCTGGACAGGGCAATCAGCCCCAGCATTTT
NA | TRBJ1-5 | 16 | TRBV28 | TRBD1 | CASSLLGGISNQPQHF | TGTGCCAGCAGTTTATTAGGGGGCATTAGCAATCAGCCCCAGCATTTT